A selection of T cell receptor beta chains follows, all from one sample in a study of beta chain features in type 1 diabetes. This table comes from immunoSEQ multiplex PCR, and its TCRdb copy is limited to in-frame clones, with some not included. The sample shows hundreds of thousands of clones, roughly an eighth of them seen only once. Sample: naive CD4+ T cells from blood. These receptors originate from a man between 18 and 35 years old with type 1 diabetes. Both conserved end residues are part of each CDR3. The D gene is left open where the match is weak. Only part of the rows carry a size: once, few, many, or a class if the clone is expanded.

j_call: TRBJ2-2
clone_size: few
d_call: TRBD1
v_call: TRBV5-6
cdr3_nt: TGTGCCAGCAGCTTGCTGGACAGGCCCACCGGGGAGCTGTTTTTT
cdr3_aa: CASSLLDRPTGELFF

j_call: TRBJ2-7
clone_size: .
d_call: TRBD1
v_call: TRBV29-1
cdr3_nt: TGCAGCGTTGCAGGACAGGGGGTGTACGAGCAGTACTTC
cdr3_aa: CSVAGQGVYEQYF

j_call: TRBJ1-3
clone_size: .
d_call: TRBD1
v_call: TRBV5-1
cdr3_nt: TGCGCCAGCAGCTTGGGGGACAGGAGTCCCAACACCATATATTTT
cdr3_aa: CASSLGDRSPNTIYF

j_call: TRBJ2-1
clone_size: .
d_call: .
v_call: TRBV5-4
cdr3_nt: TGTGCCAGCCATATTGGAGGTTCGGGGTCCTACAATGAGCAGTTCTTC
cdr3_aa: CASHIGGSGSYNEQFF

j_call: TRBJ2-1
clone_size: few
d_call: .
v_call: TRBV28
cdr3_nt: TGTGCCAGCAGAGACAGCTTAACTGAGCAGTTCTTC
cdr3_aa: CASRDSLTEQFF

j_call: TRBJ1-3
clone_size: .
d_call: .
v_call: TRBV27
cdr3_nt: TGTGCCAGCAGAGACACACAGGGTTCTGGAAACACCATATATTTT
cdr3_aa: CASRDTQGSGNTIYF

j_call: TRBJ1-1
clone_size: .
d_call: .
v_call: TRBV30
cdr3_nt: TGTGCCTGGCCCCGGATTTTGAACACTGAAGCTTTCTTT
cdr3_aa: CAWPRILNTEAFF

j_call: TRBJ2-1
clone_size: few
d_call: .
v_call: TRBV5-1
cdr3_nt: TGCGCCAGCACCACGAACTTGAACTACAATGAGCAGTTCTTC
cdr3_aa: CASTTNLNYNEQFF

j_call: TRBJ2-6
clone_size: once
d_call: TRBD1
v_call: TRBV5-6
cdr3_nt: TGTGCCAGCAGGGAACAGGGGGCTTCAGGGGCCAACGTCCTGACTTTC
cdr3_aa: CASREQGASGANVLTF

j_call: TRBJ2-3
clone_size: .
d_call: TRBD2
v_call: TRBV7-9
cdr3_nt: TGTGCCAGCAGTCAAGGACTAGCTAGAGCCGCAGATACGCAGTATTTT
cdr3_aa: CASSQGLARAADTQYF

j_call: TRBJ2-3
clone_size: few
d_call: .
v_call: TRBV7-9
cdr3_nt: TGTGCCAGCAGCGGGGACTTTGGGCCGCAGTATTTT
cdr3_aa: CASSGDFGPQYF

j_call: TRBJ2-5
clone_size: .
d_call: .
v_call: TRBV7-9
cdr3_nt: TGTGCCAGCAGCCCGGCACGTGGGGTCGGAGAGACCCAGTACTTC
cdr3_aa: CASSPARGVGETQYF

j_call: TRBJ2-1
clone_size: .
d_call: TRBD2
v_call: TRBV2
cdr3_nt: TGTGCCAGCAGTTTAGCGGGAGGGACGATCTTC
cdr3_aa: CASSLAGGTIF

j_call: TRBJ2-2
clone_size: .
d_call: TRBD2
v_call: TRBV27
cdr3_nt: TGTGCCAGCAGTCAACCCGTAGCGGGGGAGACCGGGGAGCTGTTTTTT
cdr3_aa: CASSQPVAGETGELFF

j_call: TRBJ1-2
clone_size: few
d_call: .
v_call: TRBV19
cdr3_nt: TGTGCCAGTAGCTCATGGTACAGCAACTATGGCTACACCTTC
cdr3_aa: CASSSWYSNYGYTF

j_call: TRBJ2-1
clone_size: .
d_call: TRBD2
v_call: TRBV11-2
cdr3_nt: TGTGCCAGCAGCTCCTTCGGACTAGCGGGGGGGCGCCGTAATGAGCAGTTCTTC
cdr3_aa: CASSSFGLAGGRRNEQFF

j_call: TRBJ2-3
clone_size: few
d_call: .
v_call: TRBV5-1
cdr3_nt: TGCGCCAGCAGCTTCAGCGGATACACAGATACGCAGTATTTT
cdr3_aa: CASSFSGYTDTQYF

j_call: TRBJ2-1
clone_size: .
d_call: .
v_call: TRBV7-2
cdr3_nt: TGTGCCAGCAGCCCCCAGGGCCATGAGCAGTTCTTC
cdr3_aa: CASSPQGHEQFF

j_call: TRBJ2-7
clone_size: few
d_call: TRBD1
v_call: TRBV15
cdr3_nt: TGTGCCACCAGCACCGACAGGGGAGTCAACGAGCAGTACTTC
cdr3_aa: CATSTDRGVNEQYF

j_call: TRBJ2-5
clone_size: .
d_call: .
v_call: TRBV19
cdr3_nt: TGTGCCAGTAGTCACCAAGAGACCCAGTACTTC
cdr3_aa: CASSHQETQYF

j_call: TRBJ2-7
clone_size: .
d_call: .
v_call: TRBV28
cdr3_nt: TGTGCCAGCAGTCGGACTGGCTACGAGCAGTACTTC
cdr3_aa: CASSRTGYEQYF